The present T cell receptor beta chain was sequenced within a study of CD8 T cells in ankylosing spondylitis (dated by TCRdb to 2017 to 2019). Some background on the complete study: To find TCR variants linked to disease, the study profiled T cell receptor beta repertoires in ankylosing spondylitis patients and healthy donors. Peripheral blood was sampled, and synovial fluid was additionally collected from ankylosing spondylitis patients. The whole study cohort included 108 healthy donors and 25 or so ankylosing spondylitis patients.

Relative to germline, V is missing 5 bases and J is missing 10 bases, with 5 bases of the junction outside any gene match. Reading from cysteine to phenylalanine, the CDR3 counts 13 amino acids. Left in the record is the CDR3 DNA by itself, 39 bases read in frame from the first base. The germline V gene sets CDR1 to MRHNA and CDR2 to SNTAGT. This clonotype showed up just a few times. This clone's antigen is unknown. Within one base of it there is no much larger clone, and no base qualities were kept. The sequencer listed for this sample is Illumina HiSeq 2500. Quantitative 5'-RACE with molecular barcodes was the method used to prepare the TCR beta libraries. The authors' analysis ran thus. Disease-linked TCR variants were identified with a new computational method built on a probabilistic model of VDJ rearrangement. The public reads were quality trimmed at Q25 with fastp and then assembled into clones with MiXCR by TCRdb, keeping productive beta chains. A single entry per CDR3 protein holds the most common genes and DNA from its merged rows. What appears here as the V and J calls and clone size reflects TCRdb's work, not the paper's. This sample has about 800,000 distinct CDR3 sequences in its table, and approximately 12% of those were observed once. The ten most abundant clones make up approximately 0.5% of the sample.

Overall study results and their limits: Significant enrichment of the disease-linked clones was reported in matched synovial fluid samples from ankylosing spondylitis patients. A CD8+ phenotype was shown by the disease-linked clones, which were found at relatively low frequencies in peripheral blood. Some TCR beta motif variants had previously been reported in synovial fluid and blood of reactive arthritis patients, which suggested common disease-initiation mechanisms. A TCR beta motif of 7 or 8 highly homologous amino acid variants appeared characteristic of blood from ankylosing spondylitis patients.

The source is a male donor with ankylosing spondylitis. Sequenced: blood, either unsorted or a sorted T cell fraction (not recorded which). The V and J segments used are TRBV6-4 and TRBJ2-3, with TRBD2 identical over 11 junction bases. The DNA sequence is TGTGCCAGCAGTACAATACTAGCGGGGGCGCAGTATTTT. Translated, it reads CASSTILAGAQYF.